These 17 T cell receptor beta chains were sequenced from one sample in a study of sequential checkpoint blockade in melanoma. Sample treatment: randomized to nivolumab then ipilimumab (arm A) or the reverse (arm B). Using immunoSEQ multiplex PCR, the repertoire was profiled, and TCRdb retains in-frame clones only, with some absent. The sample includes around 6,300 clones, around 26% of them seen just once. This sample comprised tumor tissue (inferred from file names), obtained from a patient given nivolumab and ipilimumab in sequence. Receptor source: a human donor with melanoma.

By share of the sample, this clone is medium-sized. The J gene is TRBJ2-3, the V gene TRBV11-3, with 8 positions matching TRBD2. V was clipped by 4 bases and J by 6 bases; unmatched bases: 6. The CDR3 has 14 amino acids. Germline lookup yields CDR1 SGHNT and CDR2 YENEEA. CDR3 protein: CASSSRTSSDTQYF. The CDR3 DNA sequence: TGTGCCAGCAGCTCGAGGACTAGCTCGGATACGCAGTATTTT.

The chain combines TRBV11-3 with TRBJ2-1; tentative D call: TRBD2 (5 bases). The CDR3 has 16 amino acids. Between the trimmed V and J ends, which lost 1 base and 0 bases, there was a span of 10 bases. Germline V gene lookup returns CDR1 SGHNT and CDR2 YENEEA. CDR3 sequence: CASSLVALDSYNEQFF. The DNA for the CDR3 is TGTGCCAGCAGCTTAGTAGCGCTAGACTCCTACAATGAGCAGTTCTTC.

This clone qualifies as medium-sized (0.01 to 0.1%). CDR3 amino acids: CAWRGGWTEAFF. The DNA of the CDR3 is TGTGCCTGGAGAGGGGGGTGGACTGAAGCTTTCTTT. V is TRBV30 and J is TRBJ1-1; perhaps TRBD1 as D (6 bases). Trimming cost V 3 bases and J 5 bases, with 10 bases left between them. Germline assignment: CDR1 GTSNPN and CDR2 SVGIG (reference sequence). The CDR3 runs to 12 residues.

This clone was counted many times. The CDR3 nucleotides are TGTGCCAGCAGTCTTACGGGGACAGTCGACTATGGCTACACCTTC. This translates into CASSLTGTVDYGYTF. The chain has TRBV11-3 and TRBJ1-2; 7 bases agree with TRBD1. CDR3 length: 15 amino acids. Germline values: CDR1 SGHNT, CDR2 YENEEA. Trimming cost V 6 bases and J 3 bases; bases outside gene matches: 10.

The chain recombines TRBV19 with TRBJ2-3; TRBD1 agrees at 8 bases. Germline CDR1 is LNHDA and CDR2 is SQIVND (reference sequence). The CDR3 has 15 residues. Unmatched junction bases numbered 12, after V lost 7 bases and J lost 6 bases. The CDR3 loop reads CASNRDRQRGDTQYF. The CDR3 DNA sequence: TGTGCCAGTAATCGGGACAGGCAAAGGGGCGATACGCAGTATTTT. Full variable domain (rest looked up from reference TRBV19 and TRBJ2-3): DGGITQSPKYLFRKEGQNVTLSCEQNLNHDAMYWYRQDPGQGLRLIYYSQIVNDFQKGDIAEGYSVSREKKESFPLTVTSAQKNPTAFYLCASNRDRQRGDTQYFGPGTRLTVL.

The gene calls are TRBV28 and TRBJ2-7; 14 positions match TRBD2. The germline gives CDR1 MDHEN, CDR2 SYDVKM. This CDR3 comprises 14 residues. The V gene end was trimmed by 6 bases and the J gene end by 2 bases; junction bases not matched to a gene: 0. CDR3 nucleotides: TGTGCCAGCAGGACTAGCGGGGGGGCCTACGAGCAGTACTTC. This translates into CASRTSGGAYEQYF.

In this sample, this clone turned up once. The J gene is TRBJ2-5, the V gene TRBV14; TRBD2 matches at 7 bases. Germline V gives CDR1 SGHDN, CDR2 FVKESK. The CDR3 extends over 15 amino acids. J was trimmed by 2 bases and V by 4 bases; bases with no gene match: 7. The CDR3 protein is CASSLQPSGQETQYF. The DNA for the CDR3 is TGTGCCAGCAGCCTACAACCTAGCGGTCAAGAGACCCAGTACTTC.

V gene TRBV19 combines with J gene TRBJ2-5; D call uncertain. V shed 4 bases and J shed 5 bases, with 14 bases lying between them. This CDR3 spans 14 amino acids. In germline, CDR1 is LNHDA, CDR2 SQIVND (reference sequence). The chain's CDR3 is CASSNQAPSETQYF. The CDR3 coding sequence is TGTGCCAGTAGTAACCAGGCCCCCAGTGAGACCCAGTACTTC.

V usage is TRBV4-1 and J usage is TRBJ1-4, with TRBD1 as a possible D gene (5 bases). Germline CDR1 is MGHRA and CDR2 is YSYEKL. The CDR3 has 16 residues. Trimming removed 4 bases from V and 7 bases from J, with 19 bases in between. DNA for the CDR3: TGCGCCAGCAGCCTAGCGGGAACAGGTCTGGCTGAAAAACTGTTTTTT. This gives the protein CASSLAGTGLAEKLFF.

This clone ranks as medium-sized. The chain recombines TRBV11-3 with TRBJ2-3, with unresolved D. CDR3 length: 15 amino acids. CDR1 and CDR2 from the germline V gene are SGHNT and YENEEA. Trimming removed 3 bases at V and 0 bases at J, with 10 bases between. As DNA, the CDR3 is TGTGCCAGCAGCTTGGAGAAGGCTAGCACAGATACGCAGTATTTT. It encodes CASSLEKASTDTQYF.

This clone was observed a few times. The chain uses TRBV5-1 and TRBJ2-7; TRBD1 is a possible D gene (6 bases). The CDR3 sequence is 14 residues long. Per the germline V gene, CDR1 is SGHRS and CDR2 is YFSETQ. The V end lost 4 bases, the J end lost 4 bases, and 15 bases lay between the germline ends. Written as DNA, the CDR3 is TGCGCCAGCAGCACCGGGACACTGACTTACGAGCAGTACTTC. Encoded protein: CASSTGTLTYEQYF.

This clone was found a few times. V gene TRBV18 combines with J gene TRBJ2-2; TRBD1 agrees at 7 bases. The germline gives CDR1 KGHSH, CDR2 LQKENI. This CDR3 region has 14 residues. V lost 3 bases to trimming and J lost 6 bases; unmatched junction nucleotides: 4. CDR3 nucleotides: TGTGCCAGCTCACCGAGACAGGGAGCCGGGGAGCTGTTTTTT. Residues: CASSPRQGAGELFF.

V usage is TRBV5-1 and J usage is TRBJ1-2; 8 nucleotides match TRBD1. The V gene's germline CDR1 is SGHRS and CDR2 YFSETQ. V shed 1 base and J 7 bases; nucleotides not matched to a gene: 6. The CDR3 extends over 14 amino acids. CDR3 sequence reads: CASSLPGQGTGYTF. CDR3 coding DNA: TGCGCCAGCAGCTTGCCCGGACAGGGTACTGGCTACACCTTC.

This clone showed up just a few times. The chain carries TRBV9 and TRBJ1-2; D gene unclear. Per the germline V gene, CDR1 is SGDLS and CDR2 is YYNGEE. The ends were cut back, 5 bases at V and 5 bases at J, with 19 bases in the middle. The CDR3 has 15 residues. The CDR3 spells CASSEAVINAYGYTF. The CDR3 coding sequence is TGTGCCAGCAGTGAAGCGGTGATTAACGCTTATGGCTACACCTTC. Based on the CDR3 plus reference TRBV9 and TRBJ1-2, the full variable domain is DSGVTQTPKHLITATGQRVTLRCSPRSGDLSVYWYQQSLDQGLQFLIQYYNGEERAKGNILERFSAQQFPDLHSELNLSSLELGDSALYFCASSEAVINAYGYTFGSGTRLTVV.

The chain recombines TRBV14 with TRBJ1-2; possible D gene TRBD1, 6 bases. Germline V gene sequence: CDR1 SGHDN, CDR2 FVKESK. Trimming removed 4 bases at V and 6 bases at J, with 12 bases between. This CDR3 contains 13 residues. CDR3 in DNA: TGTGCCAGCAGCCTACAGGGTTTGAATGGCTACACCTTC. It translates to CASSLQGLNGYTF.

The gene calls are TRBV5-1 and TRBJ2-1; the match to TRBD2 covers 16 bases. Per germline, CDR1 SGHRS and CDR2 YFSETQ. This CDR3 is 17 amino acids long. Trimming cost V 4 bases and J 8 bases; bases outside gene matches: 9. CDR3 amino acids: CASSRGLAGGRGHEQFF. The CDR3 DNA reads as TGCGCCAGCAGCAGGGGACTAGCGGGGGGGCGCGGGCATGAGCAGTTCTTC.

In its sample, this clone ranks as medium-sized. This chain joins TRBV9 and TRBJ1-3; a possible D gene is TRBD1 (6 bases). V was clipped by 0 bases and J by 2 bases, with 12 bases between them. The CDR3 extends over 16 amino acids. CDR1 is SGDLS, CDR2 YYNGEE, per germline. For the CDR3, the DNA is TGTGCCAGCAGCGTAGCTACAGGGCTCGCTGGAAACACCATATATTTT. Translation gives CASSVATGLAGNTIYF.